The clone carrying this TCR beta chain appeared a few times. Its antigen is not identified. Germline lookup yields CDR1 MDHEN and CDR2 SYDVKM. This CDR3 comprises 17 residues. The V end lost 2 bases, the J end lost 2 bases, and 17 bases lay between the germline ends. The entry originates in a study of beta chain features in type 1 diabetes. Broader study findings: PCR might show a preference for shorter templates, equally across patients and controls. Among all four CD4+ subsets, Type 1 diabetes patients had TCRB CDR3s that were moderately but significantly shorter. When cDNA is sequenced, cells with high TCR expression could be over-represented.

Using CD45RO/CCR7/CD25/CD127/CD95/CD27, CD4+ naive, central memory, regulatory and stem cell-like memory cells were sorted. Expressed TCRB transcripts were sequenced because the isolated RNA had all been reverse transcribed beforehand. The protocol was immunoSEQ multiplex PCR, while the TCRdb copy is restricted to in-frame clones and leaves out a portion. The table shows around 310,000 clones, with roughly 14% occurring only once. Sequencing used naive CD4+ T cells from blood. The chain is built from TRBV28 and TRBJ2-3; D is perhaps TRBD2 (6 bases). This TCR was recovered from a woman aged 18-29 years with type 1 diabetes. CDR3 in DNA: TGTGCCAGCAGTTTAGGAGGGTCTAGAGGGTTCACAGATACGCAGTATTTT. Protein product: CASSLGGSRGFTDTQYF.